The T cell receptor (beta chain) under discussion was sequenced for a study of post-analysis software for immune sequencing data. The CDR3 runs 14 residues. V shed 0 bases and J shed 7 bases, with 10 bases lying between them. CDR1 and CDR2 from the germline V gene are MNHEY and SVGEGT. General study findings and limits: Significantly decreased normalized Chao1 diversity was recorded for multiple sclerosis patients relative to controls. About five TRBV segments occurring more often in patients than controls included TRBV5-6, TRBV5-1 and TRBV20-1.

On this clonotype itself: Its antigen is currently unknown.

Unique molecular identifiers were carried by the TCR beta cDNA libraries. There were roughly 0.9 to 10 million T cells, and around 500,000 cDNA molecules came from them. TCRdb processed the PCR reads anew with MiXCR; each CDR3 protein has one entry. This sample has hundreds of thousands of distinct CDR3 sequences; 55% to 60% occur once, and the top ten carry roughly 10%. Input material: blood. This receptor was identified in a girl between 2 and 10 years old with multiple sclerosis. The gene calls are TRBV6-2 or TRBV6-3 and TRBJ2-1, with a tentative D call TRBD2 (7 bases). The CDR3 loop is CASSYSGGRNEQFF. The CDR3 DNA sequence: TGTGCCAGCAGTTACTCGGGGGGGCGGAATGAGCAGTTCTTC.